The 30 T cell receptor beta chains below all came from one sample that was sequenced in a study of CD8 T cells in Susac syndrome. After extraction with the RNeasy kit, roughly 0.5 to 1 ug of the RNA was reverse transcribed using random hexamers. TCRdb passed the immunoSEQ multiplex PCR reads through MiXCR, listing each CDR3 protein once. The table lists around 200,000 distinct CDR3 sequences, 85% to 95% of them singletons. The sequenced material came from CD4+ T cells from PBMCs. The source of these receptors is a human donor in good health.

This chain connects TRBV5-1 to TRBJ1-1; D gene uncertain. Germline V gives CDR1 SGHRS, CDR2 YFSETQ. CDR3 length equals 14 residues. With 4 bases removed from V and 4 bases from J, the gap between germline ends came to 14 bases. As DNA, the CDR3 is TGCGCCAGCAGCGAAACGGGAGATTTCACTGAAGCTTTCTTT. This translates into CASSETGDFTEAFF.

The chain couples TRBV20-1 to TRBJ2-1; 7 positions agree with TRBD2. CDR3 length: 15 residues. The V segment lost 5 bases and the J segment 12 bases; nucleotides outside the gene matches: 19. CDR1 DFQATT and CDR2 SNEGSKA come from the germline V gene (reference sequence). CDR3 DNA: TGCAGTGCTTCTCCCCAGAACCCCGGGAGGCAAGTGCAGTTCTTC. This codes for CSASPQNPGRQVQFF.

The V call is TRBV20-1, the J call TRBJ1-4, with D perhaps TRBD1 (6 bases). The CDR3 has 15 residues. CDR1 and CDR2 from the germline V gene are DFQATT and SNEGSKA (reference sequence). Between the trimmed V and J ends, which lost 3 bases and 2 bases, there was a span of 13 bases. This chain's CDR3 is CSASGGPSTNEKLFF. CDR3 nucleotides: TGCAGTGCTAGCGGGGGGCCTTCTACTAATGAAAAACTGTTTTTT.

The chain employs TRBV27 and TRBJ2-3; 8 bases line up with TRBD2. CDR3 length: 15 residues. J was trimmed by 2 bases and V by 6 bases; bases with no gene match: 7. The V gene's germline CDR1 is MNHEY and CDR2 SMNVEV (reference sequence). The CDR3 sequence is CASSRTSSYTDTQYF. Written as DNA, the CDR3 is TGTGCCAGCAGCCGGACTAGCAGTTACACAGATACGCAGTATTTT.

This chain connects TRBV29-1 to TRBJ1-2; D is unresolved. The CDR3 contains 11 residues. V lost 7 bases and J lost 4, with 10 bases in between. CDR1 and CDR2 from the germline V gene are SQVTM and ANQGSEA. The DNA of the CDR3 is TGCAGCGCCGGGCTTACCTATGGCTACACCTTC. As protein: CSAGLTYGYTF.

This chain's CDR3 is CASSPSPGTAEQFF. CDR3 in DNA: TGTGCCAGCAGCCCGAGCCCAGGGACAGCCGAGCAGTTCTTC. The chain combines TRBV13 with TRBJ2-1; 7 bases are shared with TRBD1. CDR1 and CDR2 from the germline V gene are PRHDT and FYEKMQ (reference sequence). V was clipped by 5 bases and J by 10 bases; unmatched bases: 11. This CDR3 comprises 14 residues.

This clonotype has only one observation. The rearrangement joins TRBV4-1 to TRBJ1-1; D gene uncertain. With 4 bases removed from V and 3 bases from J, the gap between germline ends came to 15 bases. Germline V CDR1 and CDR2: MGHRA, YSYEKL. CDR3 length: 15 amino acids. CDR3 region: CASSPIGEGDTEAFF. CDR3 DNA: TGCGCCAGCAGCCCTATCGGGGAGGGAGACACTGAAGCTTTCTTT.

CDR3: CASSLRLVGQETQYF. The CDR3 region has the DNA TGTGCCAGCAGTTTGAGACTAGTGGGCCAAGAGACCCAGTACTTC. The V and J genes are TRBV27 and TRBJ2-5; the D gene is possibly TRBD2 (6 bases). The CDR3 is 15 amino acids. Germline loops: CDR1 MNHEY, CDR2 SMNVEV (reference sequence). With 3 bases removed from V and 1 base from J, the gap between germline ends came to 12 bases.

V gene TRBV20-1 combines with J gene TRBJ1-1, with a tentative D call TRBD1 (5 bases). The V end was cut by 5 bases, the J end by 1 base, with 11 bases between. The length of the CDR3 is 13 residues. Germline loops: CDR1 DFQATT, CDR2 SNEGSKA (reference sequence). Written as DNA, the CDR3 is TGCAGTGCTTCCAGAACAGGGAACACTGAAGCTTTCTTT. Its translation: CSASRTGNTEAFF.

The chain is built from TRBV4-1 and TRBJ1-5; D is perhaps TRBD1 (5 bases). This CDR3 has 15 residues. Germline loops: CDR1 MGHRA, CDR2 YSYEKL. Between the trimmed V and J ends, which lost 1 base and 2 bases, there was a span of 9 bases. This CDR3 is CASSQGGGGNQPQHF. The DNA for the CDR3 is TGCGCCAGCAGCCAAGGGGGGGGTGGCAATCAGCCCCAGCATTTT.

The chain recombines TRBV3-1 with TRBJ2-7; D gene ambiguous. Looked up from germline, CDR1 is LGHDT and CDR2 is YNNKEL (reference sequence). V was clipped by 4 bases and J by 2 bases, with 12 bases between them. The CDR3 runs 14 residues. CDR3 coding DNA: TGTGCCAGCAGCCCTCAGATGTTGACCTACGAGCAGTACTTC. Its translation: CASSPQMLTYEQYF.

The chain carries TRBV20-1 and TRBJ2-3; D is ambiguous. The CDR3 sequence is 11 residues long. Between the trimmed V and J ends, which lost 5 bases and 4 bases, there was a span of 7 bases. CDR1 is DFQATT, CDR2 SNEGSKA, per germline (reference sequence). CDR3 coding DNA: TGCAGTGCTCGTCAGCCAGATACGCAGTATTTT. Translating it yields CSARQPDTQYF.

This sequence joins TRBV29-1 and TRBJ2-2; tentatively, D is TRBD1 (5 bases). CDR3 length equals 15 residues. CDR1 SQVTM and CDR2 ANQGSEA come from the germline V gene. The V end lost 3 bases, the J end lost 0 bases, and 11 bases lay between the germline ends. CDR3 sequence (DNA): TGCAGCGTTGACCAGGGCACGACGAACACCGGGGAGCTGTTTTTT. This gives the protein CSVDQGTTNTGELFF.

The chain is built from TRBV20-1 and TRBJ2-6, with D hard to call. The germline V gene has CDR1 DFQATT and CDR2 SNEGSKA (reference sequence). The CDR3 spans 15 residues. Trimming took off 3 bases at V and 4 bases at J, with 13 bases between the two ends. The CDR3 loop is CSASRASSGANVLTF. The CDR3 DNA follows: TGCAGTGCTAGTCGGGCGTCCTCCGGGGCCAACGTCCTGACTTTC.

The CDR3 DNA reads TGTGCCAGCAGCCGGGGACGCGTTAACACCGGGGAGCTGTTTTTT. Translating it yields CASSRGRVNTGELFF. This chain joins TRBV3-1 and TRBJ2-2; D is possibly TRBD1 or TRBD2 (5 bases each). The CDR3 contains 15 residues. The V gene lost 4 bases and the J gene lost 2 bases, with 11 bases spanning the gap. Germline CDR1 is LGHDT and CDR2 is YNNKEL (reference sequence).

J is TRBJ1-4 and V is TRBV6-1; D possibly corresponds to TRBD1 (5 bases). V was clipped by 6 bases and J by 1 base, with 24 bases between them. CDR1 and CDR2 from the germline V gene are MNHNS and SASEGT. This CDR3 contains 19 residues. The CDR3 region has the DNA TGTGCCAGCAGGTCCGGTCGGGGCCAGGGAAAGATAACTAATGAAAAACTGTTTTTT. Residues: CASRSGRGQGKITNEKLFF.

This sequence joins TRBV7-9 and TRBJ1-2, with 7 bases lining up with TRBD1. V lost 3 bases to trimming and J lost 8 bases; unmatched junction nucleotides: 6. Looked up from germline, CDR1 is SEHNR and CDR2 is FQNEAQ (reference sequence). CDR3 length: 13 residues. Here the CDR3 reads CASSFKGAEGYTF. The DNA for the CDR3 is TGTGCCAGCAGCTTCAAGGGGGCGGAGGGCTACACCTTC.

The chain links TRBV28 to TRBJ1-1, with TRBD1 matching 12 bases. Trimming cost V 4 bases and J 10 bases; bases outside gene matches: 7. CDR3 length: 14 amino acids. Germline values: CDR1 MDHEN, CDR2 SYDVKM. In nucleotides, the CDR3 is TGTGCCAGCAGTTCGGGACAGGGGGCTCGGGGAGCTTTCTTT. Translation: CASSSGQGARGAFF.

The chain has TRBV5-1 and TRBJ2-3; 10 bases line up with TRBD1. With 4 bases clipped from V and 0 bases from J, the junction kept 5 bases outside the gene matches. Per the germline V gene, CDR1 is SGHRS and CDR2 is YFSETQ. This CDR3 region has 16 residues. The CDR3 DNA reads as TGCGCCAGCAGCCCCGGGACAGGGGCTAGCACAGATACGCAGTATTTT. Amino acid sequence: CASSPGTGASTDTQYF. Variable domain in full (rest from reference TRBV5-1 and TRBJ2-3): KAGVTQTPRYLIKTRGQQVTLSCSPISGHRSVSWYQQTPGQGLQFLFEYFSETQRNKGNFPGRFSGRQFSNSRSEMNVSTLELGDSALYLCASSPGTGASTDTQYFGPGTRLTVL.

The genes are TRBV20-1 and TRBJ1-5, with D possibly matching TRBD1 (5 bases). Germline lookup yields CDR1 DFQATT and CDR2 SNEGSKA (reference sequence). The CDR3 consists of 14 residues. V was clipped by 3 bases and J by 6 bases, with 15 bases between them. CDR3 in DNA: TGCAGTGCTAGTGGCAGGGAGGTAGGTCAGCCCCAGCATTTT. This gives the protein CSASGREVGQPQHF.

This clonotype was seen only once. This chain joins TRBV3-1 and TRBJ1-2; a possible D gene is TRBD1 (5 bases). V shed 1 base and J shed 2 bases, with 11 bases lying between them. Germline V lookup: CDR1 LGHDT, CDR2 YNNKEL (reference sequence). The CDR3 totals 15 residues. The chain's CDR3 is CASSQGRVGNYGYTF. Written as DNA, the CDR3 is TGTGCCAGCAGCCAAGGCAGGGTGGGGAACTATGGCTACACCTTC.

The chain recombines TRBV5-4 with TRBJ2-1, with 9 nucleotides matching TRBD1. Per the germline V gene, CDR1 is SGHNT and CDR2 is YYREEE (reference sequence). The trim removed 5 bases at V and 2 bases at J, leaving 8 bases unmatched. The CDR3 is made up of 16 amino acids. The CDR3 bases are TGTGCCAGCAGAGCGGGACAGGGTCGCACCTACAATGAGCAGTTCTTC. Translating gives CASRAGQGRTYNEQFF.

The count of this clonotype is one. This rearrangement joins TRBV20-1 to TRBJ2-1; 10 nucleotides agree with TRBD2. The ends lost 3 bases at V and 2 bases at J; junction bases unmatched: 7. The CDR3 is 16 residues long. In germline, CDR1 is DFQATT, CDR2 SNEGSKA (reference sequence). The CDR3, as DNA: TGCAGTGCTAGGCTCTTTCTAGCGGGGGCCTACAATGAGCAGTTCTTC. It yields the protein CSARLFLAGAYNEQFF.

The V call is TRBV12-3 or TRBV12-4, the J call TRBJ2-3; 10 bases map to TRBD2. Trimming took 5 bases from V and 4 from J; bases not matched to a gene: 6. The CDR3 runs 15 residues. CDR3 in DNA: TGTGCCAGCAGTCCCGGAGCGGGGGGGCCAGATACGCAGTATTTT. This gives the protein CASSPGAGGPDTQYF.

The DNA of the CDR3 is TGTGCCAGCAGCTGGGGACAATCCAACTATGGCTACACCTTC. Amino acid sequence: CASSWGQSNYGYTF. The chain combines TRBV7-2 with TRBJ1-2; D might be TRBD1 (6 bases). V lost 4 bases, J lost 2 bases, and 11 bases lay in between. This CDR3 is 14 amino acids long. Germline assignment: CDR1 SGHTA and CDR2 FQGNSA.

This rearrangement joins TRBV30 to TRBJ1-1, with D perhaps matching TRBD1 (5 bases). The CDR3 covers 15 residues. Germline CDR1 reads GTSNPN; CDR2 reads SVGIG (reference sequence). Trimming shortened V by 3 bases and J by 1 base, and 15 bases separated the two germline ends. CDR3 coding DNA: TGTGCCTGGAGCCCCGTCGTGGGGGGGAACACTGAAGCTTTCTTT. It yields the protein CAWSPVVGGNTEAFF.

This chain uses TRBV20-1 with TRBJ2-3; TRBD2 matches 7 bases. The trim removed 5 bases at V and 4 bases at J, leaving 18 bases unmatched. Germline lookup yields CDR1 DFQATT and CDR2 SNEGSKA (reference sequence). The CDR3 extends over 17 amino acids. CDR3 amino acids: CSAATSRIGRGSDTQYF. The CDR3 bases are TGCAGTGCTGCGACTAGCCGTATAGGCCGGGGGTCAGATACGCAGTATTTT.

V gene TRBV7-9 combines with J gene TRBJ1-5; D is uncertain. Germline-derived CDR1 and CDR2 are SEHNR and FQNEAQ (reference sequence). The CDR3 extends over 15 amino acids. V lost 1 base to trimming and J lost 3 bases, with 10 bases between them. As DNA, the CDR3 is TGTGCCAGCAGCTTAGGGTCGGGGTACAATCAGCCCCAGCATTTT. Translated, it gives CASSLGSGYNQPQHF.

This chain uses TRBV18 with TRBJ2-2; D possibly corresponds to TRBD1 (5 bases). The CDR3 contains 15 residues. Trimming shortened V by 3 bases and J by 1 base, and 9 bases separated the two germline ends. Germline V CDR1 and CDR2: KGHSH, LQKENI. The CDR3 is CASSPSTGNTGELFF. The CDR3 bases are TGTGCCAGCTCACCGTCAACAGGGAACACCGGGGAGCTGTTTTTT.

This clonotype occurred a few times. V and J are TRBV4-3 and TRBJ2-1; 7 bases match TRBD1. The CDR3 runs to 13 residues. Germline-derived CDR1 and CDR2 are LGHNA and YSLEER. V shed 5 bases and J 10 bases; nucleotides not matched to a gene: 8. The DNA for the CDR3 is TGCGCCAGCAGCTGGCAGTTGGGACAGGAGCAGTTCTTC. This codes for CASSWQLGQEQFF.